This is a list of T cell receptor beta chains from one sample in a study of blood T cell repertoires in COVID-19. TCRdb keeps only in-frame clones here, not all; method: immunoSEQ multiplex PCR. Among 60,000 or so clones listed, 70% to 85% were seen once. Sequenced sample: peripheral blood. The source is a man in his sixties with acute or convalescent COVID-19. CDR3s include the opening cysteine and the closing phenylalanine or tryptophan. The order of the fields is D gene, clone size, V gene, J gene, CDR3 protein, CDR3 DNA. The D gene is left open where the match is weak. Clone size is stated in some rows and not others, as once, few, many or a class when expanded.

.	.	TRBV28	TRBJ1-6	CASSLRGTRVNSPLHF	TGTGCCAGCAGTTTACGCGGTACTCGGGTTAATTCACCCCTCCACTTT
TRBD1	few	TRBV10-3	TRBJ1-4	CAISTDRGTGEKLFF	TGTGCCATCAGCACCGACAGGGGCACCGGAGAAAAACTGTTTTTT
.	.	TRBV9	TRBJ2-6	CASSVGSSGANVLTF	TGTGCCAGCAGCGTAGGGAGCTCTGGGGCCAACGTCCTGACTTTC
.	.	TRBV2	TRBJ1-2	CASSEEGEGYGYTF	TGTGCCAGCAGTGAAGAGGGGGAGGGCTATGGCTACACCTTC
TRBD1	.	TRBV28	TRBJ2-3	CAIQTQGVRNTQYF	TGTGCCATCCAAACCCAGGGGGTGAGGAATACGCAGTATTTT
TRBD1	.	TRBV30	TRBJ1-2	CAWSLSRQGTYGYTF	TGTGCCTGGAGTCTGTCCCGACAGGGAACCTATGGCTACACCTTC
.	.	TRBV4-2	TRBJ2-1	CASRARDNEQFF	TGTGCCAGCAGGGCTCGGGACAATGAGCAGTTCTTC
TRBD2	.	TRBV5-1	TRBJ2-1	CASSLGSGGHSYNEQFF	TGCGCCAGCAGCTTAGGTAGCGGGGGGCATTCCTACAATGAGCAGTTCTTC
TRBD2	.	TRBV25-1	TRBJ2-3	CASSVGLAPDTQYF	TGTGCCAGCAGTGTTGGACTAGCGCCAGATACGCAGTATTTT
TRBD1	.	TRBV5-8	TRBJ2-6	CASSLNRGRSGANVLTF	TGTGCCAGCAGCTTAAACAGGGGGCGATCTGGGGCCAACGTCCTGACTTTC
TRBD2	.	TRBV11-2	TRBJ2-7	CASSLYSGGNEQYF	TGTGCCAGCAGCTTATACAGCGGGGGCAACGAGCAGTACTTC
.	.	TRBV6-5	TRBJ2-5	CASSYGGGAGETQYF	TGTGCCAGCAGTTATGGAGGGGGCGCAGGAGAGACCCAGTACTTC
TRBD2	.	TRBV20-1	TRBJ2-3	CSASLLAGGFTDTQYF	TGCAGTGCTAGTCTCCTAGCGGGGGGTTTCACAGATACGCAGTATTTT
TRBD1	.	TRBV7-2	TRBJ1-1	CASSLGPRGNEAFF	TGTGCCAGCAGCTTAGGCCCCAGGGGGAATGAAGCTTTCTTT
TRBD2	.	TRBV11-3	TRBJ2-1	CASSPTGTSGTEQFF	TGTGCCAGCAGCCCCACCGGGACTAGCGGGACTGAGCAGTTCTTC
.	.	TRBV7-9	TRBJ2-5	CASGGETQYF	TGTGCCAGCGGGGGGGAGACCCAGTACTTC
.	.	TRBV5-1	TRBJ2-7	CASSLEGQGNEQYF	TGCGCCAGCAGCTTGGAGGGCCAGGGCAACGAGCAGTACTTC
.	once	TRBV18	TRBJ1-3	CASQSGNTIYF	TGTGCCAGCCAGTCTGGAAACACCATATATTTT
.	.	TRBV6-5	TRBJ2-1	CASSTHRAGEQFF	TGTGCCAGCAGTACCCACCGTGCGGGTGAGCAGTTCTTC
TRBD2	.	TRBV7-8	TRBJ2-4	CASSYGLAGESIQYF	TGTGCCAGCAGCTACGGACTAGCGGGGGAAAGCATTCAGTACTTC
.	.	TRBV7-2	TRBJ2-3	CASSLVPGTDTQYF	TGTGCCAGCAGCCTCGTCCCTGGCACAGATACGCAGTATTTT
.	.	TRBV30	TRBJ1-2	CAWSVTGYGGYTF	TGTGCCTGGAGTGTTACAGGGTATGGAGGCTACACCTTC
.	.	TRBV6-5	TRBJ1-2	CASRLWQGYGYTF	TGTGCCAGCAGACTCTGGCAGGGTTATGGCTACACCTTC
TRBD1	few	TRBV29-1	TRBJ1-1	CSVERRGQGAPRGNTEAFF	TGCAGCGTTGAAAGGAGAGGTCAGGGGGCGCCGCGGGGGAACACTGAAGCTTTCTTT
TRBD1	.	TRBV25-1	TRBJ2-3	CASSLPTGDADTQYF	TGTGCCAGCAGTCTACCAACAGGGGACGCGGATACGCAGTATTTT
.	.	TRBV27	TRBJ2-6	CASSFNSGANVLTF	TGTGCCAGCAGTTTTAACTCTGGGGCCAACGTCCTGACTTTC
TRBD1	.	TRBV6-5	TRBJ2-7	CASSLDRGSYEQYF	TGTGCCAGCAGCCTAGACAGGGGTTCCTACGAGCAGTACTTC
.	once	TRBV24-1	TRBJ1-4	CATSDRSDSNEKLFF	TGTGCCACCAGTGACCGTTCGGACAGTAATGAAAAACTGTTTTTT
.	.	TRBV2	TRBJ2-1	CASKGDQSRYEQFF	TGTGCCAGCAAAGGCGACCAGTCTAGATATGAGCAGTTCTTC
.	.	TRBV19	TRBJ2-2	CASSIQRELFF	TGTGCCAGTAGTATTCAGAGGGAGCTGTTTTTT
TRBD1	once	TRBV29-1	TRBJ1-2	CSVSRDRNYGYTF	TGCAGCGTTTCCAGGGACAGGAACTATGGCTACACCTTC
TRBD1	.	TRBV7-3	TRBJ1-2	CASSLGQGEGYTF	TGTGCCAGCAGCTTGGGACAGGGTGAAGGCTACACCTTC
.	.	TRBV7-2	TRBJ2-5	CASSLTGSGGWTQYF	TGTGCCAGCAGCTTAACGGGGTCTGGGGGGTGGACCCAGTACTTC
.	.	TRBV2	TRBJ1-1	CASSDPFSNTEAFF	TGTGCCAGCAGTGACCCTTTTTCGAACACTGAAGCTTTCTTT
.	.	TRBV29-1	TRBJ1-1	CSVERLPGGAFF	TGCAGCGTTGAACGCCTCCCGGGGGGAGCTTTCTTT
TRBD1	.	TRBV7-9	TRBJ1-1	CASSLGQGSFSEAFF	TGTGCCAGCAGCTTAGGACAGGGGTCTTTTTCTGAAGCTTTCTTT
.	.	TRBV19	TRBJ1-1	CASRPHRDIAEAFF	TGTGCCAGTAGACCCCACAGGGATATCGCTGAAGCTTTCTTT
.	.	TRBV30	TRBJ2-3	CACPPVDHRDTDTQYF	TGTGCCTGCCCGCCTGTGGACCACAGGGACACAGATACGCAGTATTTT
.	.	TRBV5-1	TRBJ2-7	CASGDSYEQYF	TGCGCCAGCGGCGACAGCTACGAGCAGTACTTC
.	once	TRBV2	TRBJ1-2	CASSRDSVGYGYTF	TGTGCCAGCAGCCGGGACTCGGTGGGCTATGGCTACACCTTC
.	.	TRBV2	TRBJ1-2	CASFTGYGYTF	TGTGCCAGCTTCACAGGCTATGGCTACACCTTC
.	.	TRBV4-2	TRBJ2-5	CASSLFVQETQYF	TGTGCCAGCAGCCTGTTCGTGCAAGAGACCCAGTACTTC
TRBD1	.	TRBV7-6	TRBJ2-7	CASSLAGTGSYEQYF	TGTGCCAGCAGCTTAGCTGGGACAGGGTCCTACGAGCAGTACTTC
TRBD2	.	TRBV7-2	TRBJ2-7	CASSLASGGNYEQYF	TGTGCCAGCAGCTTAGCTAGCGGGGGGAACTACGAGCAGTACTTC
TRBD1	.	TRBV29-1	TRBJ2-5	CSVGQTGGRETQYF	TGCAGCGTTGGGCAGACAGGGGGACGGGAGACCCAGTACTTC
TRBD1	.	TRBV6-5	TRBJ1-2	CASNLRTGDGYTF	TGTGCCAGCAATTTAAGGACAGGGGACGGCTACACCTTC
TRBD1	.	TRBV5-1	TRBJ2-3	CASSSGQGYSDTQYF	TGCGCCAGCAGCTCAGGACAGGGGTATAGCGATACGCAGTATTTT
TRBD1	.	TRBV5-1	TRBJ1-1	CASSPEGQGVNTEAFF	TGCGCCAGCAGCCCTGAGGGACAGGGGGTGAACACTGAAGCTTTCTTT
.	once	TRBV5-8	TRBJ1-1	CASSLGGQGTEAFF	TGTGCCAGCAGCTTAGGTGGCCAGGGCACTGAAGCTTTCTTT
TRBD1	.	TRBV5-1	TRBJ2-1	CASSPRQGAGDEQFF	TGCGCCAGCAGCCCCCGACAGGGGGCAGGGGATGAGCAGTTCTTC
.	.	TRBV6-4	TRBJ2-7	CASSQAQLGLIYEQYF	TGTGCCAGCAGTCAAGCCCAACTAGGGCTCATCTACGAGCAGTACTTC
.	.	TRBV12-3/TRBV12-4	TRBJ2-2	CASSLGQPGELFF	TGTGCCAGCAGTTTAGGACAGCCCGGGGAGCTGTTTTTT